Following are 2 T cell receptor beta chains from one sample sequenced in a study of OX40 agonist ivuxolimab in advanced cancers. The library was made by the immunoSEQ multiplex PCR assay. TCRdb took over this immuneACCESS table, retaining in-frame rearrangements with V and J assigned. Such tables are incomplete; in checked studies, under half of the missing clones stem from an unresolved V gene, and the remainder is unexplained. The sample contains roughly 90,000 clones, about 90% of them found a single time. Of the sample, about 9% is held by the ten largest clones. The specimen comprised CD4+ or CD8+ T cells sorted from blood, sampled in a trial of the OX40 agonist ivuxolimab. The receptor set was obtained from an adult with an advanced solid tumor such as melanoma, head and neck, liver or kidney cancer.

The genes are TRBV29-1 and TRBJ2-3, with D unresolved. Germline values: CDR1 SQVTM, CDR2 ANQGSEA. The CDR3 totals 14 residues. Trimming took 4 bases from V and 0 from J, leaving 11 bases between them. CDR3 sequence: CSVVVAESTDTQYF. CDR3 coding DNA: TGCAGCGTTGTTGTAGCAGAAAGCACAGATACGCAGTATTTT.

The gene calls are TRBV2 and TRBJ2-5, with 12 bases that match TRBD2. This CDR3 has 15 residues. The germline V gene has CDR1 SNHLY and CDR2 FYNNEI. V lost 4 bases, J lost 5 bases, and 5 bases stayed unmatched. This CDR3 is CASSGLAGGPETQYF. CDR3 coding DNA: TGTGCCAGCAGTGGGCTAGCGGGAGGGCCGGAGACCCAGTACTTC. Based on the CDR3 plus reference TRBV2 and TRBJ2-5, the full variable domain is EPEVTQTPSHQVTQMGQEVILRCVPISNHLYFYWYRQILGQKVEFLVSFYNNEISEKSEIFDDQFSVERPDGSNFTLKIRSTKLEDSAMYFCASSGLAGGPETQYFGPGTRLLVL.